The present T cell receptor beta chain was sequenced within a study of T cell responses to AZD1222 COVID-19 vaccine (dated by TCRdb to about 2021). Notes on the research overall: AZD1222 recipients given second doses at about 4 weeks or at about 12 weeks were pooled, since spike-specific TCR depth and breadth were not found to differ between the two schedules. TCR sequencing was performed for over 230 trial participants, of whom around 200 were given two doses of AZD1222 and approximately 25 were given two doses of MenACWY control vaccine. Trial participants were enrolled into age subgroups of 18-55, 56-69 and 70-plus years, which contained about 150, 28 and 57 TCR-sequenced participants, respectively. Results and caveats for the whole study, not just this receptor: Because no day 14 peak-response samples were available, repertoires were characterized only after the peak T cell response. Participants were mostly white British, with more females than males. The authors suggested clonal diversity may have been underestimated. Only 5 to 7 AZD1222 recipients were SARS-CoV-2 seropositive at baseline, limiting conclusions about previously exposed vaccinees. After two AZD1222 doses, spike-specific TCR breadth and depth were significantly higher than at day 0 and than in MenACWY recipients. Reportedly, almost half of the unique spike-specific TCRs recognized epitopes lying outside the regions that are mutated in the B.1.351 and B.1.1.7 variants. The 56-69-year group was small, and its depth increase did not reach significance, likely because of low power. The whole spike protein was spanned by vaccine-associated CD4 TCRs, and dominant responses were seen in regions 160-218 and 743-854.

Reading the germline V gene gives CDR1 KGHDR and CDR2 SFDVKD. CDR3 length: 19 amino acids, cysteine to phenylalanine. Only the CDR3 region is kept as DNA, spanning 57 bases read in frame from base 1. With respect to this clone: Its antigen is currently not known. At one end, the junction sequence differs from germline, possibly due to a read error.

The CDR3 regions of human TCRbeta chains were analyzed by immunosequencing. In the source study's methods: Repertoire TCRs were checked for matches against a reference library of SARS-CoV-2-specific TCRs that had been generated using the MIRA antigen-specificity platform. Breadth was defined as the fraction of unique TCRs that were SARS-CoV-2-associated. Depth was defined as the fraction of total T cells that were SARS-CoV-2-associated. Using the MIRA data, each spike-specific TCR was assigned both to the spike region to which the TCR was reactive and to a CD4 or CD8 class. Log10-transformed breadth and depth values were compared by one-way ANOVA with Sidak's multiple comparisons tests. TCRdb obtained this table from immuneACCESS and retained in-frame rearrangements with V and J assigned. These tables miss some clones; where compared with another copy, unresolved V genes account for less than half of the shortfall, and the remainder is unexplained. D and trimming were read from the DNA, whereas the V and J calls and clone size are those reported in that table. The sample table holds around 71,000 clones, of which roughly 82% were seen once. Jointly, the top ten make up about 3.1% of the sample.

According to the study, the label for this sample's time point signals: baseline before first vaccination. Samples from vaccinated people were obtained from the UK trials COV001 and COV002, which included a single-blind randomized controlled phase 2/3 trial of AZD1222 (ChAdOx1 nCoV-19) in healthy adults. Trial participant PBMC samples were collected at day 0 and day 28 after the second dose for TCRbeta chain sequencing. The receptor comes from an adult in good health. Sequencing used peripheral blood, obtained on day 0 of AZD1222 vaccination. The V gene is TRBV24-1 and the J gene is TRBJ1-5; 9 bases in the junction line up with TRBD1. CDR3 loop: CVTRGLNRDRDGWCQPQHF. The bases are TGTGTCACCAGGGGGCTCAACCGGGACAGGGATGGGTGGTGCCAGCCCCAGCATTTT.